These 26 T cell receptor beta chains were sequenced from one sample in a study of T cell responses to AZD1222 COVID-19 vaccine (dated by TCRdb to the early 2020s). The meaning of the sample's time point label: baseline before first vaccination. The treatment or condition label, read with the paper, signifies: meningococcal conjugate vaccine given as trial control. Libraries were built with the immunoSEQ multiplex PCR assay. This is the immuneACCESS table as TCRdb keeps it, with only in-frame sequences that have V and J called. A part of the clones is gone; compared with another copy, unresolved V genes explain less than half, and the rest is unexplained. The sample has 130,000 to 150,000 clones on record, about 81% of them singletons. About 4% of the sample goes to the ten largest clones. Source: peripheral blood, taken on day 0 of MenACWY control vaccination. The origin of the receptors is an adult in good health.

This clone has just one count. V usage is TRBV19 and J usage is TRBJ2-3; unclear D gene. Trimming cost V 8 bases and J 1 base, with 10 bases left between them. This CDR3 has 13 residues. Looked up from germline, CDR1 is LNHDA and CDR2 is SQIVND (reference sequence). The CDR3 sequence: CASRGSGTDTQYF. The CDR3 nucleotides are TGTGCCAGTCGCGGATCCGGCACAGATACGCAGTATTTT.

Worth noting for this clone: This CDR3 is also generated by other DNA sequences in the sample. The genes are TRBV25-1 and TRBJ1-1, with TRBD1 as a possible D gene (5 bases). Germline assignment: CDR1 MGHDK and CDR2 SYGVNS. The CDR3 runs to 13 residues. V lost 1 base and J 5 bases, leaving 8 bases between the germline ends. The CDR3 DNA reads TGTGCCAGCAGTGAATTTGGGGGAACTGAAGCTTTCTTT. It is translated as CASSEFGGTEAFF. The full variable domain, rest sourced from reference TRBV25-1 and TRBJ1-1, is EADIYQTPRYLVIGTGKKITLECSQTMGHDKMYWYQQDPGMELHLIHYSYGVNSTEKGDLSSESTVSRIRTEHFPLTLESARPSHTSQYLCASSEFGGTEAFFGQGTRLTVV.

V gene TRBV19 combines with J gene TRBJ2-5; D perhaps matches TRBD1 (6 bases). V lost 1 base and J lost 4, with 16 bases in between. Looked up from germline, CDR1 is LNHDA and CDR2 is SQIVND (reference sequence). The CDR3 consists of 16 residues. The CDR3 nucleotides read TGTGCCAGTAGTATAGCCTCTCAGGGGCTGGGAGAGACCCAGTACTTC. Translating gives CASSIASQGLGETQYF.

The chain uses TRBV2 and TRBJ1-2; a weak D match, TRBD1 (5 bases). Looked up from germline, CDR1 is SNHLY and CDR2 is FYNNEI. V dropped 1 base and J dropped 8 bases, with 17 bases sitting between them. This CDR3 has 15 residues. CDR3 loop: CASSEGQGRTYGYTF. The CDR3 DNA follows: TGTGCCAGCAGTGAAGGTCAGGGCCGAACGTACGGCTACACCTTC. Combining the CDR3 with reference TRBV2 and TRBJ1-2 gives the whole variable domain EPEVTQTPSHQVTQMGQEVILRCVPISNHLYFYWYRQILGQKVEFLVSFYNNEISEKSEIFDDQFSVERPDGSNFTLKIRSTKLEDSAMYFCASSEGQGRTYGYTFGSGTRLTVV.

Notes on this clone: A junction boundary mismatches the germline segment, possibly from a read error. The CDR3 sequence: CASYRDSSYNGQFF. The CDR3 nucleotides read TGTGCCAGCTATCGGGACAGCTCCTACAATGGGCAGTTCTTC. The V gene is TRBV5-8, the J gene TRBJ2-1, with 7 nucleotides matching TRBD1. CDR1 and CDR2 from the germline V gene are SGHTS and YDEGEE. This CDR3 is built from 14 residues. Looking up the rest from reference TRBV5-8 and TRBJ2-1 gives the full variable domain: EAGVTQSPTHLIKTRGQQATLRCSPISGHTSVYWYQQALGLGLQFLLWYDEGEERNRGNFPPRFSGRQFPNYSSELNVNALELEDSALYLCASYRDSSYNGQFFGPGTRLTVL.

This clone has only one observation. The V gene is TRBV7-3, the J gene TRBJ1-2, with 9 nucleotides matching TRBD1. The ends lost 6 bases at V and 4 bases at J; junction bases unmatched: 18. There are 18 residues in the CDR3. CDR1 is SGHTA, CDR2 FQGTGA, per germline. The CDR3 region has the DNA TGTGCCAGCAGGCTTACTACCCGGGACAGGGATGATGGCTATGGCTACACCTTC. Translating it yields CASRLTTRDRDDGYGYTF.

This sequence joins TRBV2 and TRBJ2-2; 9 bases fit TRBD1. V lost 5 bases and J lost 0; bases outside the gene matches: 4. This CDR3 region has 16 residues. In germline, CDR1 is SNHLY, CDR2 FYNNEI. The CDR3 nucleotides read TGTGCCAGCAGTCCGGGACAGGGAACGAACACCGGGGAGCTGTTTTTT. Protein product: CASSPGQGTNTGELFF.

The rearrangement links TRBV2 to TRBJ2-5; 9 bases match TRBD2. The CDR3 has 15 amino acids. V lost 7 bases and J lost 5; bases outside the gene matches: 11. CDR1 and CDR2 from the germline V gene are SNHLY and FYNNEI. The CDR3 loop is CASIPPGLAGETQYF. The DNA of the CDR3 is TGTGCCAGCATCCCACCGGGACTAGCTGGGGAGACCCAGTACTTC.

The rearrangement links TRBV5-1 to TRBJ1-1; 7 bases are shared with TRBD1. The CDR3 loop spans 17 amino acids. In germline, CDR1 is SGHRS, CDR2 YFSETQ. Trimming took 1 base from V and 1 from J; bases not matched to a gene: 10. CDR3 DNA: TGCGCCAGCAGCTTGTCGCGCAGGGGGAAGGAGAACACTGAAGCTTTCTTT. It specifies CASSLSRRGKENTEAFF.

The chain links TRBV7-9 to TRBJ1-2; D remains ambiguous. The CDR3 is 10 residues long. Germline V CDR1 and CDR2: SEHNR, FQNEAQ (reference sequence). The ends were cut back, 0 bases at V and 14 bases at J, with 7 bases in the middle. CDR3 sequence: CASSLADETF. CDR3 nucleotides: TGTGCCAGCAGCTTAGCCGATGAAACCTTC.

The chain links TRBV11-2 to TRBJ1-1, with 9 bases fitting TRBD1. Trimming at V came to 6 bases and at J to 10 bases, leaving 9 bases not matched to a gene. The germline gives CDR1 SGHAT, CDR2 FQNNGV. The CDR3 contains 13 residues. CDR3 protein: CASRRDRAGAAFF. Here the CDR3 DNA reads TGTGCCAGCAGGAGGGACAGGGCAGGTGCAGCTTTCTTT. Full variable domain (outside the CDR3, taken from reference TRBV11-2 and TRBJ1-1): EAGVAQSPRYKIIEKRQSVAFWCNPISGHATLYWYQQILGQGPKLLIQFQNNGVVDDSQLPKDRFSAERLKGVDSTLKIQPAKLEDSAVYLCASRRDRAGAAFFGQGTRLTVV.

This clone appeared once. V usage is TRBV5-1 and J usage is TRBJ2-3; 8 nucleotides match TRBD1. With V trimmed by 1 base and J by 3 bases, 4 bases remained unmatched. Germline V lookup: CDR1 SGHRS, CDR2 YFSETQ. The CDR3 is 15 amino acids. CDR3: CASSLSGGGTDTQYF. The CDR3 DNA is TGCGCCAGCAGCTTGTCAGGGGGCGGAACAGATACGCAGTATTTT.

The table lists this clone with a few counts. Other DNA sequences in this specimen translate into the identical CDR3. The chain recombines TRBV6-5 with TRBJ2-2; the match to TRBD1 covers 9 bases. This CDR3 is 13 amino acids long. Germline values: CDR1 MNHEY, CDR2 SVGAGI. J gave up 4 bases and V 10 bases, and 4 bases lay outside the gene matches. The CDR3 protein is CATGQGITGELFF. CDR3 DNA sequence: TGTGCCACCGGACAGGGGATCACCGGGGAGCTGTTTTTT.

For this clone: Other DNA sequences in this sample translate to the same CDR3. The V call is TRBV5-1, the J call TRBJ1-2, with D perhaps TRBD1 (6 bases). The V end lost 0 bases, the J end lost 4 bases, and 7 bases lay between the germline ends. This CDR3 is built from 13 residues. The V gene's germline CDR1 is SGHRS and CDR2 YFSETQ. The CDR3 is CASSLGQVYGYTF. The DNA for the CDR3 is TGCGCCAGCAGCTTGGGACAGGTCTATGGCTACACCTTC.

The rearrangement joins TRBV5-1 to TRBJ1-2, with D tentatively TRBD1 (5 bases). The V end was cut by 1 base, the J end by 7 bases, with 14 bases between. The CDR3 covers 14 residues. The V gene's germline CDR1 is SGHRS and CDR2 YFSETQ. CDR3 amino acids: CASSLMTDVGGYTF. The CDR3 DNA sequence: TGCGCCAGCAGCTTGATGACAGATGTAGGTGGCTACACCTTC.

This clone was seen once. The V call is TRBV11-3, the J call TRBJ2-2, with a weak D call TRBD1 (6 bases). Germline-derived CDR1 and CDR2 are SGHNT and YENEEA. The CDR3 totals 16 residues. The V gene lost 4 bases and the J gene lost 7 bases, with 19 bases spanning the gap. This CDR3 reads CASSSGPSQGSGELFF. DNA for the CDR3: TGTGCCAGCAGCTCAGGACCGAGTCAGGGGAGCGGGGAGCTGTTTTTT.

CDR3 region: CAISERTGYGYTF. DNA for the CDR3: TGTGCCATCAGTGAAAGAACAGGGTATGGCTACACCTTC. The chain combines TRBV10-3 with TRBJ1-2; possibly TRBD1 for D (6 bases). Trimming took off 3 bases at V and 5 bases at J, with 10 bases between the two ends. Per germline, CDR1 ENHRY and CDR2 SYGVKD. The CDR3 is 13 amino acids.

The V and J genes are TRBV7-7 and TRBJ1-5; D may be TRBD1 (5 bases). V was clipped by 5 bases and J by 2 bases, with 10 bases between them. Germline V gene data show CDR1 as SSHAT and CDR2 as FNYEAQ (reference sequence). The CDR3 loop spans 14 amino acids. CDR3 loop: CASSQGSGNQPQHF. CDR3 nucleotides: TGTGCCAGCAGCCAGGGAAGTGGCAATCAGCCCCAGCATTTT.

J is TRBJ1-6 and V is TRBV5-4, with D possibly being TRBD1 (5 bases). The V end lost 4 bases, the J end lost 10 bases, and 9 bases lay between the germline ends. Germline loops: CDR1 SGHNT, CDR2 YYREEE (reference sequence). The CDR3 totals 12 residues. The CDR3 is CASSLDISPLHF. CDR3 sequence (DNA): TGTGCCAGCAGCCTGGACATCTCACCCCTCCACTTT. Supplemented by reference TRBV5-4 and TRBJ1-6, the full variable domain reads ETGVTQSPTHLIKTRGQQVTLRCSSQSGHNTVSWYQQALGQGPQFIFQYYREEENGRGNFPPRFSGLQFPNYSSELNVNALELDDSALYLCASSLDISPLHFGNGTRLTVT.

V usage is TRBV5-1 and J usage is TRBJ1-2, with TRBD1 as a possible D gene (5 bases). Germline V gene sequence: CDR1 SGHRS, CDR2 YFSETQ. This CDR3 spans 13 amino acids. Trimming took off 0 bases at V and 8 bases at J, with 11 bases between the two ends. The CDR3 bases are TGCGCCAGCAGCTTGGAAGGGGCAAGCGGCTACACCTTC. Protein product: CASSLEGASGYTF.

This chain connects TRBV9 to TRBJ1-1; D is perhaps TRBD1 (5 bases). CDR1 and CDR2 (germline): SGDLS, YYNGEE. The CDR3 contains 16 residues. Trimming cost V 0 bases and J 0 bases, with 12 bases left between them. CDR3 nucleotides: TGTGCCAGCAGCGTAGGCCCGGGGCTCATGAACACTGAAGCTTTCTTT. This translates into CASSVGPGLMNTEAFF.

This clone was seen just once. V gene TRBV2 combines with J gene TRBJ2-2, with 9 bases aligning to TRBD1. Germline assignment: CDR1 SNHLY and CDR2 FYNNEI. This CDR3 spans 15 amino acids. J was trimmed by 4 bases and V by 7 bases; bases with no gene match: 7. In DNA, the CDR3 is TGTGCCAGCACTCTAGACAGGGGGAGCACCGGGGAGCTGTTTTTT. Its translation: CASTLDRGSTGELFF.

The CDR3 coding sequence is TGTGCCAGCTCACCCCCTCGGGGAGGGGCCACTGAAGCTTTCTTT. The encoded protein is CASSPPRGGATEAFF. The chain links TRBV18 to TRBJ1-1; D is perhaps TRBD1 (5 bases). This CDR3 region has 15 residues. Germline V gene sequence: CDR1 KGHSH, CDR2 LQKENI. The V gene lost 3 bases and the J gene lost 4 bases, with 15 bases spanning the gap.

This clone was counted only a few times. The genes are TRBV28 and TRBJ2-6, with 15 bases that match TRBD2. Trimming took 6 bases from V and 1 from J; bases not matched to a gene: 4. This CDR3 comprises 18 residues. Looked up from germline, CDR1 is MDHEN and CDR2 is SYDVKM. CDR3 sequence (DNA): TGTGCCAGCAGACGGACTAGCGGGGGGGCATCTGGGGCCAACGTCCTGACTTTC. Protein product: CASRRTSGGASGANVLTF.

The chain joins TRBV5-5 to TRBJ1-1; the match to TRBD1 covers 7 bases. Germline V lookup: CDR1 SGHKS, CDR2 YYEKEE (reference sequence). After removal of 4 bases from V and 5 bases from J, the junction contained 8 bases not matched to a gene. The CDR3 length is 14 residues. This CDR3 is CASSGRQGGTEAFF. CDR3 nucleotide sequence: TGTGCCAGCAGCGGCCGACAGGGAGGAACTGAAGCTTTCTTT.

The chain couples TRBV5-5 to TRBJ2-7; 7 nucleotides agree with TRBD2. Losses at the gene ends were 5 bases for V and 1 base for J; bases not matched to a gene: 9. Germline assignment: CDR1 SGHKS and CDR2 YYEKEE (reference sequence). The CDR3 is 15 residues long. Here the CDR3 reads CASRWGNGGSYEQYV. The CDR3 DNA sequence: TGTGCCAGCAGATGGGGTAACGGGGGGTCCTACGAGCAGTACGTC.